A selection of T cell receptor beta chains follows, all from one sample in a study of blood T cells in healthy people across ages. TCRdb reprocessed the 5' RACE reads via MiXCR and lists one record per CDR3 protein. The sample shows hundreds of thousands of distinct CDR3 sequences, 22% of them seen only once. The source material was blood. Receptors were obtained from a man in his sixties or seventies in good health. CDR3s include the opening cysteine and the closing phenylalanine or tryptophan. D genes are given only for firm matches. Size values are once, few and many counts, or a class for expanded clones, and some rows have none.

>NA|TRBV6-6|TRBJ2-1|TRBD1
TGTGCCAGCAGTTACGGGACAGGGATCAATGAGCAGTTCTTC
CASSYGTGINEQFF
>NA|TRBV10-3|TRBJ2-1|NA
TGTGCCATCAGTGAGTCGTCGGCCACGTACCCCTACAATGAGCAGTTCTTC
CAISESSATYPYNEQFF
>NA|TRBV30|TRBJ2-5|TRBD2
TGTGCCTGGAGAACTAGCGTAGAGACCCAGTACTTC
CAWRTSVETQYF
>few|TRBV14|TRBJ2-1|TRBD1
TGTGCCAGCAGCCCAACGTACTCTACAGGGGGTAAGCAGTTCTTC
CASSPTYSTGGKQFF
>few|TRBV24-1|TRBJ2-3|NA
TGTGCCACCAGTATGCCCAGCACAGATACGCAGTATTTT
CATSMPSTDTQYF
>many|TRBV6-5|TRBJ2-3|NA
TGTGCCAGCAGGTGGACCCGTACAGATACGCAGTATTTT
CASRWTRTDTQYF
>NA|TRBV14|TRBJ2-5|NA
TGTGCCAGCAGCCAAGCAACGGGGGAAGAGACCCAGTACTTC
CASSQATGEETQYF
>NA|TRBV14|TRBJ2-5|TRBD2
TGTGCCAGCAGCTCTCTAGCGGGAGTCGGTGAGACCCAGTACTTC
CASSSLAGVGETQYF
>NA|TRBV7-3|TRBJ2-3|NA
TGTGCCAGCAGCTTATTGGGTTCGGGGGCGAGCGATACGCAGTATTTT
CASSLLGSGASDTQYF
>NA|TRBV15|TRBJ1-1|NA
TGTGCCACCAGCAGAGATTCCTTTCTGGCGCTGGCGGCTTTCTTT
CATSRDSFLALAAFF
>few|TRBV29-1|TRBJ1-2|NA
TGCAGCGTTGAACCCTCTGGCAGGGAGGGCTACACCTTC
CSVEPSGREGYTF
>few|TRBV28|TRBJ2-7|TRBD1
TGTGCCAGCAGTTTAGTGACAGGGGTGCTGTACGAGCAGTACTTC
CASSLVTGVLYEQYF
>NA|TRBV15|TRBJ2-3|NA
TGTGCCACCAGCGAGGGTCGTCTTGACACAGATACGCAGTATTTT
CATSEGRLDTDTQYF
>few|TRBV20-1|TRBJ2-7|TRBD2
TGCAGTGCTCCCAATAGCGGGAGGTCCTACGAGCAGTACTTC
CSAPNSGRSYEQYF
>NA|TRBV7-2|TRBJ2-2|NA
TGTGCCAGCAGCTCGATACTGAACACCGGGGAGCTGTTTTTT
CASSSILNTGELFF
>NA|TRBV7-2|TRBJ2-4|NA
TGTCCCAGCAGCTTCGAGATCCAGCGCATTCAGTACTTC
CPSSFEIQRIQYF
>few|TRBV4-3|TRBJ2-1|TRBD2
TGCGCCAGCAGCCAAGATATGGCGGGAGGTGCTGGTGAGCAGTTCTTC
CASSQDMAGGAGEQFF
>NA|TRBV27|TRBJ1-3|NA
TGTGCCAGCGGGCCGGACGGCCTCTCTGGAAACACCATATATTTT
CASGPDGLSGNTIYF
>NA|TRBV24-1|TRBJ2-4|TRBD2
TGTGCCACCAGTGATGCAGCGGGGAGAGGAGACATTCAGTACTTC
CATSDAAGRGDIQYF
>few|TRBV6-6|TRBJ2-4|NA
TGTGCCAGCAGTTACTCGTGGATGGAACAGCCCAAAAACATTCAGTACTTC
CASSYSWMEQPKNIQYF
>few|TRBV6-6|TRBJ2-3|TRBD1
TGTGCCAGCGCAGAAGGACAGGGGTATCCAGATACGCAGTATTTT
CASAEGQGYPDTQYF
>NA|TRBV27|TRBJ1-4|TRBD1
TGTGCCAGCAGTTTAAGGAACAGGGGGAGCGGAAAACTGTTTTTT
CASSLRNRGSGKLFF
>many|TRBV20-1|TRBJ2-3|NA
TGCAGTGCTAGAGATCCCAGTCCCAGCACAGATACGCAGTATTTT
CSARDPSPSTDTQYF
>NA|TRBV27|TRBJ1-6|NA
TGTGCCAGCAGTTTAAGACGGCAGAATAATTCACCCCTCCACTTT
CASSLRRQNNSPLHF
>NA|TRBV20-1|TRBJ2-7|NA
TGCAGTGCTAGTGGGACGGCATTCGGTGAGCAGTACTTC
CSASGTAFGEQYF
>NA|TRBV6-4|TRBJ1-2|TRBD1
TGTGCCAGCAGTGTCACCGGGACAGATAACTATGGCTACACCTTC
CASSVTGTDNYGYTF
>few|TRBV2|TRBJ1-1|NA
TGTGCCAGCAGTACCGACACTGAAGCTTTCTTT
CASSTDTEAFF
>NA|TRBV10-3|TRBJ2-1|NA
TGTGCCATCAGGAAGTACGGCGAGGACAATGAGCAGTTCTTC
CAIRKYGEDNEQFF
>NA|TRBV5-1|TRBJ2-1|NA
TGCGCCAGCAGCGACCAAGCAACCTACAATGAGCAGTTCTTC
CASSDQATYNEQFF
>NA|TRBV7-8|TRBJ2-5|TRBD1
TGTGCCAGCAGCTTACGGGACAGTGGACAAGAGACCCAGTACTTC
CASSLRDSGQETQYF
>NA|TRBV20-1|TRBJ2-3|NA
TGCAGTGCTAGCAGTGGCAGGGATTACGGGACAGATACGCAGTATTTT
CSASSGRDYGTDTQYF
>NA|TRBV12-3/TRBV12-4|TRBJ2-1|TRBD2
TGTGCCAGCAGTACTCCGACCTTGGGACTAGCGTTACACAGTGAGCAGTTCTTC
CASSTPTLGLALHSEQFF
>NA|TRBV11-3|TRBJ2-1|TRBD2
TGTGCCAGCAGCTCTAGCGGAGTACACAATGAGCAGTTCTTC
CASSSSGVHNEQFF
>NA|TRBV5-6|TRBJ1-1|NA
TGTGCCAGCAGCTTCGGCTTGGGAGATGCTGAAGTTTTCTTT
CASSFGLGDAEVFF
>NA|TRBV28|TRBJ2-1|NA
TGTGCCAGTGACTACGGGTCACCCAATGAGCAGTTCTTC
CASDYGSPNEQFF
>NA|TRBV6-1|TRBJ1-6|TRBD1
TGTGCCAGCAGAGAACAGGGGGGTTCACCCCTCCACTTT
CASREQGGSPLHF
>once|TRBV20-1|TRBJ2-5|NA
TGCAGTGGTGACCTACTGGAGACCCAGTACTTC
CSGDLLETQYF
>few|TRBV24-1|TRBJ2-1|TRBD2
TGTGCCACCAGTGGGACTAGCGGGCGTTACAATGGGCAGTTCTTC
CATSGTSGRYNGQFF
>few|TRBV7-9|TRBJ1-2|NA
TGTGCCAGCAGCGCTAGCAGGACGGACTATGGCTACACCTTC
CASSASRTDYGYTF
>few|TRBV6-5|TRBJ1-6|TRBD1
TGTGCCAGCAGATCCGACAGGGGTAGCAATTCACCCCTCCACTTT
CASRSDRGSNSPLHF
>many|TRBV12-3/TRBV12-4|TRBJ2-1|TRBD1
TGTGCCAGCACCCTTCGGACAGGAAGCGTCTACAATGAGCAGTTCTTC
CASTLRTGSVYNEQFF
>NA|TRBV9|TRBJ2-2|NA
TGTGCCAGCAGCGTAGTGGGAGGAAACACCGGGGAGCTGTTTTTT
CASSVVGGNTGELFF
>NA|TRBV7-9|TRBJ1-1|NA
TGTGCCAGCAGCTTGGCCACCTTCATGAACACTGAAGCTTTCTTT
CASSLATFMNTEAFF
>few|TRBV15|TRBJ2-1|TRBD1
TGTGCCACCAGCAGAGGACAGGGGTATGGGGATGAGCAGTTCTTC
CATSRGQGYGDEQFF
>NA|TRBV5-1|TRBJ2-2|NA
TGCGCCAGCAGCACCCGGGCCAGTGAATACACCGGGGAGCTGTTTTTT
CASSTRASEYTGELFF
>NA|TRBV28|TRBJ2-5|TRBD2
TGTGCCAGCAGTTTATTTGGTCTAGCGGGGGGGCTTGAGACCCAGTACTTC
CASSLFGLAGGLETQYF
>once|TRBV10-1|TRBJ2-3|NA
TGCGCCAGCGGAGGGCGGGGAGGCATGGGTTCGCAGTATTTT
CASGGRGGMGSQYF
>NA|TRBV5-1|TRBJ1-1|NA
TGCGCCAGCAGCTCGGGGGGGGCAGCTAAATCTGAAGCTTTCTTT
CASSSGGAAKSEAFF
>NA|TRBV18|TRBJ2-5|NA
TGTGCCAGCTCACCAGGAAGGGGAACTGAGGCCCAGTACTTC
CASSPGRGTEAQYF
>few|TRBV19|TRBJ1-3|NA
TGTGCCAGTAGTAGAGGACCGACCAGCTCTGGAAACACCATATATTTT
CASSRGPTSSGNTIYF
>NA|TRBV5-1|TRBJ1-5|NA
TGCGCCGGCAGCTTGATAGGGGGATCCAATCAGCCCCAGCATTTT
CAGSLIGGSNQPQHF